These 21 T cell receptor beta chains originate from one sample sequenced in a study of PD-1 blockade in classical Hodgkin lymphoma. Documented time point: cycle 4 day 1 (C4D1), after about 6 weeks of nivolumab. Every patient experienced relapse after autologous stem cell transplantation, and brentuximab vedotin exposure varied. Magnetic negative selection was used to purify CD4+ T cells from thawed PBMCs. Assay used: immunoSEQ multiplex PCR; TCRdb lists only in-frame clones, some missing. The data show about 30,000 clones, roughly nine tenths seen once. The sample was CD4+ T cells from blood, taken before the fourth cycle of nivolumab. The receptor set was obtained from a human donor with classical Hodgkin lymphoma.

The chain carries TRBV6-5 and TRBJ1-2, with D unclear. Germline assignment: CDR1 MNHEY and CDR2 SVGAGI. Trimming removed 6 bases from V and 7 bases from J, with 9 bases in between. This CDR3 comprises 11 residues. The CDR3: CASSQGSGYTF. CDR3 DNA sequence: TGTGCCAGCAGCCAAGGGAGTGGCTACACCTTC.

V gene TRBV5-6 combines with J gene TRBJ1-1, with D maybe TRBD1 (5 bases). Germline V CDR1 and CDR2: SGHDT, YYEEEE. The CDR3 spans 14 residues. The V and J ends lost 1 base and 1 base respectively, with 8 bases between them. The CDR3: CASSLQGTNTEAFF. Written as DNA, the CDR3 is TGTGCCAGCAGCTTGCAGGGTACGAACACTGAAGCTTTCTTT.

This clone was counted a single time. This chain uses TRBV5-1 with TRBJ2-2, with a weak D call TRBD2 (6 bases). The CDR3 is made up of 15 amino acids. Germline values: CDR1 SGHRS, CDR2 YFSETQ. Trimming shortened V by 5 bases and J by 0 bases, and 11 bases separated the two germline ends. CDR3 region: CASRRASANTGELFF. As DNA, the CDR3 is TGCGCCAGCAGGCGGGCTAGCGCGAACACCGGGGAGCTGTTTTTT.

The rearrangement joins TRBV2 to TRBJ1-2; maybe TRBD1 (6 bases). CDR1 and CDR2 (germline): SNHLY, FYNNEI. This CDR3 has 14 amino acids. Trimming took 1 base from V and 6 from J, leaving 12 bases between them. The CDR3 loop is CASSEVGGGDGYTF. The CDR3 DNA reads as TGTGCCAGCAGTGAAGTGGGTGGGGGCGATGGCTACACCTTC.

The chain joins TRBV6-1 to TRBJ2-7; D may be TRBD2 (6 bases). The CDR3 is made up of 13 amino acids. The V gene lost 6 bases and the J gene lost 3 bases, with 12 bases spanning the gap. Germline CDR1 and CDR2: MNHNS and SASEGT. CDR3 nucleotides: TGTGCCAGCAGGCGGGGACCGTACTACGAGCAGTACTTC. This translates into CASRRGPYYEQYF.

The chain is built from TRBV4-2 and TRBJ2-3; TRBD2 matches 10 bases. Unmatched junction bases numbered 7, after V lost 1 base and J lost 3 bases. Germline assignment: CDR1 LGHNA and CDR2 YNFKEQ. CDR3 length: 17 residues. The CDR3 DNA follows: TGTGCCAGCAGCCAAGGATCACTAGCGGGATGGACAGATACGCAGTATTTT. It specifies CASSQGSLAGWTDTQYF.

The genes are TRBV11-3 and TRBJ2-2; a possible D gene is TRBD1 (5 bases). Trimming left V 0 bases short and J 10 bases short, with 6 bases between. Germline CDR1 and CDR2: SGHNT and YENEEA. CDR3 length: 12 amino acids. The CDR3 protein is CASSLDGQELFF. The DNA of the CDR3 is TGTGCCAGCAGCTTAGATGGACAGGAGCTGTTTTTT.

The rearrangement joins TRBV18 to TRBJ2-7, with 9 bases that match TRBD1. The CDR3 is 13 amino acids. Germline CDR1 KGHSH, CDR2 LQKENI. The ends lost 3 bases at V and 7 bases at J; junction bases unmatched: 4. The CDR3 reads CASSPGQGVEQYF. In DNA, the CDR3 is TGTGCCAGCTCACCGGGACAGGGTGTTGAGCAGTACTTC.

Only one count was recorded for this clone. The rearrangement uses TRBV11-1 and TRBJ1-1, with 8 bases lining up with TRBD1. There are 15 residues in the CDR3. Germline V gene sequence: CDR1 SGHAT, CDR2 FQDESV (reference sequence). The junction had 12 bases not matched to a gene; V was cut back by 2 bases and J by 10 bases. This chain's CDR3 is CASSLKWTGLFGAFF. The CDR3 bases are TGTGCCAGCAGCTTAAAATGGACAGGGCTTTTCGGAGCTTTCTTT.

The CDR3 DNA is TGTGCCAGCAGTGAAGAGGGCGGGAGAACATACGAGCAGTACTTC. Translating gives CASSEEGGRTYEQYF. The V and J genes are TRBV6-1 and TRBJ2-7; 7 nucleotides align to TRBD2. CDR1 is MNHNS, CDR2 SASEGT, per germline. V shed 1 base, J shed 4 bases, and the junction held 7 bases outside the gene matches. This CDR3 comprises 15 residues.

CDR3 loop: CASSRDSVSYNEQFF. The CDR3 region has the DNA TGTGCCAGCAGTCGGGACTCTGTCTCCTACAATGAGCAGTTCTTC. V is TRBV7-7 and J is TRBJ2-1; tentatively, D is TRBD2 (6 bases). The CDR3 sequence is 15 residues long. Germline CDR1 reads SSHAT; CDR2 reads FNYEAQ (reference sequence). V was shortened by 6 bases and J by 0 bases, with 12 bases between the two germline ends.

V is TRBV10-3 and J is TRBJ1-1; TRBD1 agrees at 8 bases. J lost 8 bases, V lost 7 bases, and 9 bases had no gene match. The CDR3 runs 13 residues. Germline V gives CDR1 ENHRY, CDR2 SYGVKD. The CDR3 nucleotides are TGTGCCATCAAAGGACAGGGTTCCAAAGAAGCTTTCTTT. Its protein is CAIKGQGSKEAFF.

The chain employs TRBV7-2 and TRBJ2-2; TRBD1 is a possible D gene (5 bases). V was clipped by 5 bases and J by 5 bases, with 12 bases between them. The CDR3 has 14 residues. The germline CDR1 and CDR2 sequences are SGHTA and FQGNSA. The CDR3 bases are TGTGCCAGCAGCCCAGTGACAGCTACCGGGGAGCTGTTTTTT. It is translated as CASSPVTATGELFF.

The rearrangement joins TRBV20-1 to TRBJ2-4; D ambiguous. Germline CDR1 reads DFQATT; CDR2 reads SNEGSKA (reference sequence). This CDR3 contains 11 residues. Between the trimmed V and J ends, which lost 4 bases and 8 bases, there was a span of 9 bases. This CDR3 is CSATRQDIQYF. As DNA, the CDR3 is TGCAGTGCTACCAGGCAGGACATTCAGTACTTC.

The J gene is TRBJ1-1, the V gene TRBV10-3; TRBD1 matches at 8 bases. With 5 bases clipped from V and 1 base from J, the junction kept 3 bases outside the gene matches. The CDR3 loop spans 14 amino acids. Germline loops: CDR1 ENHRY, CDR2 SYGVKD. For the CDR3, the DNA is TGTGCCATCAGTCCGGGACAGGAGAACACTGAAGCTTTCTTT. Translating gives CAISPGQENTEAFF.

This clone was seen only once. The chain joins TRBV29-1 to TRBJ2-3; D ambiguous. V lost 3 bases and J lost 0, with 7 bases in between. Germline V CDR1 and CDR2: SQVTM, ANQGSEA. The CDR3 extends over 13 amino acids. In DNA, the CDR3 is TGCAGCGTTGATGCCTCTAGCACAGATACGCAGTATTTT. It encodes CSVDASSTDTQYF.

The V and J genes are TRBV12-5 and TRBJ2-1, with 12 bases fitting TRBD2. The V segment lost 1 base and the J segment 8 bases; nucleotides outside the gene matches: 6. The CDR3 has 16 residues. The germline CDR1 and CDR2 sequences are LGHNT and FRNRAP. The chain's CDR3 is CASGLGLAGAGDEQFF. The CDR3 nucleotides are TGTGCTAGTGGTTTGGGACTAGCGGGGGCCGGGGATGAGCAGTTCTTC.

This chain links TRBV5-4 with TRBJ1-4, with no clear D. V was cut by 0 bases and J by 6 bases, with 12 bases left in between. The CDR3 contains 15 residues. Germline-derived CDR1 and CDR2 are SGHNT and YYREEE (reference sequence). The DNA for the CDR3 is TGTGCCAGCAGCTTGGAGGGAGGGAGGGATGAAAAACTGTTTTTT. Its translation: CASSLEGGRDEKLFF.

This CDR3 is CASSLVSGLSGELFF. The CDR3 region has the DNA TGTGCCAGCAGCTTAGTTAGCGGGCTGTCCGGGGAGCTGTTTTTT. This chain uses TRBV7-2 with TRBJ2-2, with 7 bases that match TRBD2. CDR1 and CDR2 from the germline V gene are SGHTA and FQGNSA. V dropped 1 base and J dropped 6; count of bases not matched to a gene: 5. The CDR3 is made up of 15 amino acids.

The rearrangement joins TRBV18 to TRBJ1-3, with 7 nucleotides matching TRBD1. Germline V CDR1 and CDR2: KGHSH, LQKENI. The V gene end was trimmed by 2 bases and the J gene end by 2 bases; junction bases not matched to a gene: 6. The length of the CDR3 is 16 residues. CDR3 in DNA: TGTGCCAGCTCACCAATAGGTGACAGGGCTGGAAACACCATATATTTT. Translated: CASSPIGDRAGNTIYF. The complete variable domain, with remaining parts taken from reference TRBV18 and TRBJ1-3, reads NAGVMQNPRHLVRRRGQEARLRCSPMKGHSHVYWYRQLPEEGLKFMVYLQKENIIDESGMPKERFSAEFPKEGPSILRIQQVVRGDSAAYFCASSPIGDRAGNTIYFGEGSWLTVV.

The chain recombines TRBV14 with TRBJ2-7, with 7 bases aligning to TRBD2. This CDR3 has 16 amino acids. Germline CDR1 SGHDN, CDR2 FVKESK. The V and J ends lost 1 base and 5 bases, in that order; junction bases with no gene match: 11. CDR3 nucleotide sequence: TGTGCCAGCAGCCAAGTAGGGCGGGAGCTGTGGGACGAGCAGTACTTC. This gives the protein CASSQVGRELWDEQYF.